This TCR beta chain was sequenced during a study of OX40 agonist ivuxolimab in advanced cancers. Study overall: Patients received ivuxolimab, an intravenous treatment, every 2 weeks at 0.01 to 10 mg/kg. Dose-escalation patients suffered from hepatocellular carcinoma, melanoma, renal cell or head and neck cancer.

Overall study results and limits: Compared with others, partial responders at 0.1-3.0 mg/kg displayed clonal expansion among the lowest.

V lost 5 bases to trimming and J lost 8 bases; unmatched junction nucleotides: 11. The CDR3 spans 14 residues. Germline lookup yields CDR1 SGHTA and CDR2 FQGNSA. In regard to this clone: As yet, its antigen is unknown.

Autoimmune disease history or systemic immunosuppression led to patient exclusion. Sequencing was performed with immunoSEQ multiplex PCR; in TCRdb, only in-frame clones are kept and a portion is missing. Among 45,000 to 65,000 clones listed, around nine tenths were seen once. Sequenced material: CD4+ or CD8+ T cells sorted from blood, taken in a trial of the OX40 agonist ivuxolimab. The rearrangement links TRBV7-2 to TRBJ1-2; 7 bases are shared with TRBD1. The receptor was derived from an adult with an advanced solid tumor such as melanoma, head and neck, liver or kidney cancer. Written as DNA, the CDR3 is TGTGCCAGCAGCCCCCCCGGGACAGTGGGCGGCTACACCTTC. Translating gives CASSPPGTVGGYTF. The variable domain in full, completed from reference TRBV7-2 and TRBJ1-2, reads GAGVSQSPSNKVTEKGKDVELRCDPISGHTALYWYRQSLGQGLEFLIYFQGNSAPDKSGLPSDRFSAERTGGSVSTLTIQRTQQEDSAVYLCASSPPGTVGGYTFGSGTRLTVV.